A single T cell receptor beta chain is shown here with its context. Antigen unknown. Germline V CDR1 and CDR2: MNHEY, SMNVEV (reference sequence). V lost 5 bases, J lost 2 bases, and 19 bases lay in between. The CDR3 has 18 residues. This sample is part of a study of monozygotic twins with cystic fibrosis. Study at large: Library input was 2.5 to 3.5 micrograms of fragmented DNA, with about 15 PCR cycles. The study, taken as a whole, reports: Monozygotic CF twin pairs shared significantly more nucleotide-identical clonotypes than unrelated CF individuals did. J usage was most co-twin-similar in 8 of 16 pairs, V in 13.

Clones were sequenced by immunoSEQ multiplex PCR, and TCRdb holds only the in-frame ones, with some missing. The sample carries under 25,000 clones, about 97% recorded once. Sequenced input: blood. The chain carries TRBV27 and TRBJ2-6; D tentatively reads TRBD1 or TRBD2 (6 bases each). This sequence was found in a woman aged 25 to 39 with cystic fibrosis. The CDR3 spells CASSVNGGGRAGANVLTF. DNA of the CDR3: TGTGCCAGCAGTGTAAACGGTGGGGGGCGAGCTGGGGCCAACGTCCTGACTTTC.